This T cell receptor beta chain was recovered during a study of shared clonotypes between healthy human individuals. About the study: Donors had three CD4 naive, three CD4 memory, two CD8 naive and one CD8 memory plate apiece. General observations from the study: Generally, naive subsets came out with larger estimated richness than memory subsets.

There are 16 residues in the CDR3. The germline V gene has CDR1 MDHEN and CDR2 SYDVKM. Trimming at V came to 0 bases and at J to 4 bases, leaving 2 bases not matched to a gene. Libraries were prepared by immunoSEQ multiplex PCR; TCRdb keeps only in-frame clonotypes and omits some of them. The sample holds around 650,000 clones, roughly 96% seen once. A remark on this clone: Its specificity is not known.

CD45RO-negative, CCR7-positively selected cells formed the naive CD8 fraction, excluding terminally differentiated effector memory CD45RA+ cells. The specimen sequenced was naive CD8+ T cells sorted from blood. The sequence came from a woman under 40 in good health. The V and J genes are TRBV28 and TRBJ2-2; TRBD1 matches at 10 bases. The CDR3 reads CASSLWTGGTTGELFF. CDR3 sequence (DNA): TGTGCCAGCAGTTTATGGACAGGGGGCACCACCGGGGAGCTGTTTTTT.